This TCR beta chain was obtained from a study of a mutant IDH1 vaccine in newly diagnosed glioma. For the study at large: The initiation of vaccination occurred 4-6 weeks after radiotherapy alone, or with temozolomide cycles. Study-level points and caveats: Pseudoprogression appeared unlinked to shifts in leading peripheral T cell clonotypes.

Libraries were prepared by immunoSEQ multiplex PCR; TCRdb keeps only in-frame clonotypes and omits some of them. Among fewer than 150,000 clones listed, 75% to 90% were seen once. Time point reported: week 11, during vaccination. Topical imiquimod was applied with each vaccine dose, which held 300 ug of mutant IDH1 20-mer peptide. To note about this clone: Its antigen is not known.

The sample was PBMCs, taken from a glioma patient whose treatment included an IDH1 peptide vaccine. This sequence originates from a woman between 50 and 59 years old with glioma.

The CDR3 sequence: CASSVGGLETQYF. CDR3 sequence (DNA): TGTGCCAGCAGCGTCGGCGGGTTGGAGACCCAGTACTTC. The J gene is TRBJ2-5, the V gene TRBV2, with D perhaps TRBD2 (5 bases). The CDR3 spans 13 residues. Trimming took 6 bases from V and 5 from J, leaving 13 bases between them. Germline V CDR1 and CDR2: SNHLY, FYNNEI.